This TCR beta chain comes out of a study of identical twins. Findings and caveats of the study: Part of the zero-insertion signal could reflect confounding by invariant MAIT and iNKT cells.

From the 5' RACE reads, TCRdb called clonotypes with MiXCR, one entry per CDR3 protein. The sample shows around 1.7 million distinct CDR3 sequences, about 32% of them seen only once. This clonotype has only a few counts. The antigen is undetermined. The CDR3 loop spans 15 amino acids. J lost 6 bases, V lost 4 bases, and 7 bases had no gene match. The receptor was isolated from a newborn girl in good health. The sequenced material came from cord blood. V and J are TRBV12-3 or TRBV12-4 and TRBJ2-3, with TRBD2 matching over 10 bases. CDR3 DNA: TGTGCCAGCAGTTCCGGGACTAGCGTTGGGGATACGCAGTATTTT. Amino acid sequence: CASSSGTSVGDTQYF.